This entry lists 10 T cell receptor beta chains sequenced from one sample in a study of cytomegalovirus exposure and HLA in healthy donors. Both 60 Vbeta primers and 13 Jbeta primers went into the PCR. Data came from immunoSEQ multiplex PCR; TCRdb stores just in-frame clones and leaves some out. The sample records fewer than 45,000 clones, around nine tenths being singletons. The sample consisted of PBMCs. The receptors originated from a woman younger than 35 in good health and CMV-seronegative.

This chain connects TRBV28 to TRBJ1-5; TRBD1 aligns across 11 bases. After removal of 6 bases from V and 0 bases from J, the junction contained 13 bases not matched to a gene. Germline CDR1 and CDR2: MDHEN and SYDVKM. The CDR3 totals 19 residues. CDR3 sequence: CASSMLDRGRFLSNQPQHF. In DNA, the CDR3 is TGTGCCAGCAGCATGTTGGACAGGGGGCGCTTCCTTAGCAATCAGCCCCAGCATTTT.

The J gene is TRBJ1-1, the V gene TRBV2; maybe TRBD1 (5 bases). Trimming cost V 0 bases and J 5 bases, with 13 bases left between them. In germline, CDR1 is SNHLY, CDR2 FYNNEI. This CDR3 contains 15 residues. CDR3 DNA: TGTGCCAGCAGTGAAGCGCGAGTCGGGGGGACTGAAGCTTTCTTT. As protein: CASSEARVGGTEAFF.

This chain joins TRBV2 and TRBJ1-1; a weak D match, TRBD1 (5 bases). CDR1 and CDR2 (germline): SNHLY, FYNNEI. With 5 bases removed from V and 1 base from J, the gap between germline ends came to 11 bases. CDR3 length: 14 residues. The DNA for the CDR3 is TGTGCCAGCAGTCTAGACAGACAGAACACTGAAGCTTTCTTT. It is translated as CASSLDRQNTEAFF.

The rearrangement uses TRBV5-4 and TRBJ2-7, with 10 nucleotides matching TRBD2. The V gene end was trimmed by 0 bases and the J gene end by 7 bases; junction bases not matched to a gene: 10. The length of the CDR3 is 16 residues. Germline values: CDR1 SGHNT, CDR2 YYREEE (reference sequence). The CDR3 reads CASSLGGLAGVGEQYF. CDR3 DNA sequence: TGTGCCAGCAGCTTGGGAGGGCTAGCGGGAGTAGGTGAGCAGTACTTC.

The chain is built from TRBV6-1 and TRBJ2-1; weak D call: TRBD1 (6 bases). CDR1 and CDR2 from the germline V gene are MNHNS and SASEGT. The CDR3 has 15 residues. Trimming stripped 4 bases from V and 3 bases from J, with 13 bases between. The CDR3 sequence is CASSAGDVDYNEQFF. The DNA of the CDR3 is TGTGCCAGCAGTGCAGGGGACGTGGACTACAATGAGCAGTTCTTC.

This chain uses TRBV7-2 with TRBJ1-1; TRBD1 is a possible D gene (5 bases). CDR3 size: 13 residues. CDR1 SGHTA and CDR2 FQGNSA come from the germline V gene. The V and J ends lost 0 bases and 8 bases respectively, with 10 bases between them. DNA of the CDR3: TGTGCCAGCAGCTTAGCGAAATCAGGGGAAGCTTTCTTT. Its translation: CASSLAKSGEAFF.

The chain uses TRBV30 and TRBJ2-7, with 11 bases fitting TRBD2. Per the germline V gene, CDR1 is GTSNPN and CDR2 is SVGIG (reference sequence). The CDR3 has 14 residues. With 2 bases clipped from V and 7 bases from J, the junction kept 7 bases outside the gene matches. The CDR3, as DNA: TGTGCCTGGAGTTCGACTAGCGGGACACGAGAGCAGTACTTC. Translated, it gives CAWSSTSGTREQYF.

This chain uses TRBV29-1 with TRBJ2-3; possible D gene TRBD2, 6 bases. Germline V CDR1 and CDR2: SQVTM, ANQGSEA. The CDR3 length is 12 residues. Trimming left V 8 bases short and J 1 base short, with 10 bases between. Here the CDR3 DNA reads TGCAGCTGGGGGGACGGCACAGATACGCAGTATTTT. Its translation is CSWGDGTDTQYF.

The rearrangement uses TRBV5-1 and TRBJ2-1; 11 nucleotides agree with TRBD2. Trimming at V came to 2 bases and at J to 4 bases, leaving 2 bases not matched to a gene. The CDR3 contains 15 residues. Germline CDR1 is SGHRS and CDR2 is YFSETQ. The CDR3 nucleotides read TGCGCCAGCAGCTTACTAGCGGGAGCGTACAATGAGCAGTTCTTC. This sequence encodes CASSLLAGAYNEQFF.

The J gene is TRBJ1-5, the V gene TRBV6-5; a possible D gene is TRBD1 (6 bases). The length of the CDR3 is 13 residues. Germline values: CDR1 MNHEY, CDR2 SVGAGI. V was trimmed by 0 bases and J by 11 bases, leaving 11 bases between them. The CDR3 nucleotides are TGTGCCAGCAGTTACTCCCAGGGGAAGGCCCAGCATTTT. It codes for CASSYSQGKAQHF.